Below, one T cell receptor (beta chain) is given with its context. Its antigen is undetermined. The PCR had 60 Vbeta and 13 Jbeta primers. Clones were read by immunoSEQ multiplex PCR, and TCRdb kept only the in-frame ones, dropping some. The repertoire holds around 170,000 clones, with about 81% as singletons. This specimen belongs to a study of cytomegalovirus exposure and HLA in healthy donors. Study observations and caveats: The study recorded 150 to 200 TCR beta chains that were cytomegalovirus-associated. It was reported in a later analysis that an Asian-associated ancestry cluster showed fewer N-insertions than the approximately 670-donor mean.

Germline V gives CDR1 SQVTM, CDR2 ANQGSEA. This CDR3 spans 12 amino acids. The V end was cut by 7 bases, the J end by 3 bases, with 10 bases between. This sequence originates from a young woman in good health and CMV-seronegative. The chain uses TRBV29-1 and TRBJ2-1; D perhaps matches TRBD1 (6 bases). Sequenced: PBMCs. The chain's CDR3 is CSGLQGYNEQFF. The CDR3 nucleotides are TGCAGCGGGCTACAGGGCTACAATGAGCAGTTCTTC.